The source of this T cell receptor (beta chain) is a study of T cells in localized non-small cell lung cancer. Trimming left V 1 base short and J 3 bases short, with 18 bases between. This CDR3 has 16 residues. Germline V gives CDR1 SQVTM, CDR2 ANQGSEA. Study-wide results and caveats: Uninvolved adjacent lung showed peak T cell clonality, exceeding tumor. Median 57 top-100 tumor clones were shared with paired adjacent lung. The tumor had only one region sequenced, so heterogeneity remains possible.

Clones were read by immunoSEQ multiplex PCR, and TCRdb kept only the in-frame ones, dropping some. Counted here are 30,000 or so clones, more than 70% occurring once; the ten biggest clones make up 10% to 15%. As for this clone: Its antigen is undetermined.

The chain uses TRBV29-1 and TRBJ1-2, with a weak D call TRBD1 (5 bases). The source of this sequence is a female donor older than 55 with stage III squamous cell lung carcinoma. The specimen comprised peripheral blood, sampled before any cancer treatment. CDR3: CSVEAHGSLRDYGYTF. The CDR3 DNA sequence: TGCAGCGTTGAAGCCCACGGCTCACTCAGGGACTATGGCTACACCTTC.